A single sample is the source of the 10 T cell receptor beta chains below, sequenced in a study of T cells in Graves' hyperthyroidism and ophthalmopathy. The TCR beta CDR3 regions underwent amplification using RNA transcripts as the source. When the TCR CDR3 underwent first-round RT-PCR, the HTBI primer set was used. TCRdb ran MiXCR on the multiplex PCR reads and lists one entry per CDR3 protein. Here the sample spans fewer than 550,000 distinct CDR3 sequences, 15% to 17% being singletons. Sequenced: blood. The receptors were sampled from a woman between 18 and 29 years old with Graves' hyperthyroidism.

The sample holds many counts of this clonotype. This chain links TRBV2 with TRBJ2-1, with a weak D call TRBD2 (6 bases). V gave up 6 bases and J gave up 0 bases, with 18 bases separating them. The CDR3 has 17 amino acids. The germline V gene encodes CDR1 SNHLY and CDR2 FYNNEI. The CDR3 loop is CASRPHGGSSSYNEQFF. The CDR3 DNA sequence: TGTGCCAGCAGGCCCCACGGGGGAAGCAGCTCCTACAATGAGCAGTTCTTC.

This clonotype was recorded a few times. The chain recombines TRBV20-1 with TRBJ2-5; D ambiguous. The CDR3 has 11 amino acids. V was pared by 6 bases and J by 2 bases, with 7 bases between. From germline, CDR1 is DFQATT and CDR2 SNEGSKA (reference sequence). The CDR3 loop is CSAKWQETQYF. CDR3 in DNA: TGCAGTGCCAAGTGGCAAGAGACCCAGTACTTC.

The rearrangement uses TRBV20-1 and TRBJ1-3; 10 bases line up with TRBD1. Germline V gene data show CDR1 as DFQATT and CDR2 as SNEGSKA (reference sequence). The CDR3 length is 16 residues. V was pared by 5 bases and J by 4 bases, with 11 bases of the junction left unmatched. The CDR3 reads CSAPRGGTGAGNTIYF. The CDR3, as DNA: TGCAGTGCTCCCCGTGGAGGGACAGGGGCAGGAAACACCATATATTTT.

This clonotype showed up many times. One end of the junction is discordant with germline, which a read error may explain. V usage is TRBV28 and J usage is TRBJ2-7; no definite D call. Germline loops: CDR1 MDHEN, CDR2 SYDVKM. The CDR3 loop spans 14 amino acids. CDR3 residues: CASSFKGDSCEQYF. The CDR3 DNA reads as TGTGCCAGCAGTTTCAAAGGAGACTCCTGCGAGCAGTACTTC.

This clonotype has only a few counts. A much larger clone lies a single base off, so this may be a read error. CDR3: CASSRTGRTEAFF. CDR3 DNA sequence: TGTGCCAGCAGTCGGACAGGCCGCACTGAAGCTTTCTTT. This rearrangement joins TRBV6-1 to TRBJ1-1, with 7 bases aligning to TRBD1. V lost 5 bases to trimming and J lost 4 bases; unmatched junction nucleotides: 4. CDR3 length: 13 amino acids. CDR1 is MNHNS and CDR2 is SASEGT in the germline V gene.

CDR3 nucleotides: TGTGCCACCAGCAGGGAACTCTATTACAATGAGCAGTTCTTC. Translation: CATSRELYYNEQFF. This chain uses TRBV15 with TRBJ2-1; the D is unclear. V was trimmed by 3 bases and J by 4 bases, leaving 10 bases between them. Looked up from germline, CDR1 is LNHNV and CDR2 is YYDKDF (reference sequence). The CDR3 is 14 residues long. The whole variable domain, filled in from reference TRBV15 and TRBJ2-1, reads DAMVIQNPRYQVTQFGKPVTLSCSQTLNHNVMYWYQQKSSQAPKLLFHYYDKDFNNEADTPDNFQSRRPNTSFCFLDIRSPGLGDTAMYLCATSRELYYNEQFFGPGTRLTVL.

This clonotype has just one count. V and J are TRBV30 and TRBJ1-1; D is perhaps TRBD1 (5 bases). CDR1 is GTSNPN, CDR2 SVGIG, per germline (reference sequence). This CDR3 has 15 residues. V was trimmed by 1 base and J by 1 base, leaving 13 bases between them. CDR3 residues: CAWSAEAGQNTEAFF. CDR3 coding DNA: TGTGCCTGGAGTGCGGAGGCAGGGCAGAACACTGAAGCTTTCTTT. Together with reference TRBV30 and TRBJ1-1, the CDR3 gives the full variable domain: SQTIHQWPATLVQPVGSPLSLECTVEGTSNPNLYWYRQAAGRGLQLLFYSVGIGQISSEVPQNLSASRPQDRQFILSSKKLLLSDSGFYLCAWSAEAGQNTEAFFGQGTRLTVV.

The genes are TRBV13 and TRBJ2-3, with D perhaps matching TRBD2 (5 bases). Germline V gene data show CDR1 as PRHDT and CDR2 as FYEKMQ (reference sequence). The CDR3 covers 14 residues. Trimming took off 5 bases at V and 4 bases at J, with 13 bases between the two ends. This CDR3 is CASSDREGADTQYF. CDR3 nucleotide sequence: TGTGCCAGCAGCGACCGGGAAGGCGCAGATACGCAGTATTTT.

This clonotype occurred many times. The rearrangement uses TRBV15 and TRBJ2-7, with 7 bases lining up with TRBD1. CDR3 length equals 16 residues. The germline gives CDR1 LNHNV, CDR2 YYDKDF (reference sequence). The J segment lost 6 bases and the V segment lost 1 base, leaving 12 bases of the junction unmatched. The DNA of the CDR3 is TGTGCCACCAGCAGAGTCTACAGGGGCCTGTTAGGCGAGCAGTACTTC. Translated: CATSRVYRGLLGEQYF.

This clonotype appeared many times. The rearrangement links TRBV2 to TRBJ2-7; D uncertain. Trimming pared 7 bases from V and 3 bases from J, leaving 10 bases between. The CDR3 spans 12 residues. Germline CDR1 reads SNHLY; CDR2 reads FYNNEI. The CDR3 here is CASTYRVYEQYF. CDR3 coding DNA: TGTGCCAGCACGTACAGAGTCTACGAGCAGTACTTC.